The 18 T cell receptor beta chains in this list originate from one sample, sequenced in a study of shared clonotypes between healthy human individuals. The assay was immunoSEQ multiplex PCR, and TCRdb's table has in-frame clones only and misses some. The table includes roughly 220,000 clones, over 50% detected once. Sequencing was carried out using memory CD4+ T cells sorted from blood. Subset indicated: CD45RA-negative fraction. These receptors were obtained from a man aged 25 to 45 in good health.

The CDR3 DNA reads as TGTGCCAGCAGCTTGGGCGCCGGAGCACAAGAGACCCAGTACTTC. Amino acid sequence: CASSLGAGAQETQYF. This rearrangement joins TRBV7-9 to TRBJ2-5; D ambiguous. The CDR3 runs 15 residues. Germline CDR1 reads SEHNR; CDR2 reads FQNEAQ (reference sequence). Trimming took off 3 bases at V and 2 bases at J, with 13 bases between the two ends.

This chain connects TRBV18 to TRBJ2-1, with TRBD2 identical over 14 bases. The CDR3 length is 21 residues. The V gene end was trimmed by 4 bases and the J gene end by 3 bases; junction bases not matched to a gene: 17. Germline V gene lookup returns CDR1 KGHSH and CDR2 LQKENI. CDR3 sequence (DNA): TGTGCCAGCTCACTGAGGATACCTGGGACTAGCGGGGGATCAATCTACAATGAGCAGTTCTTC. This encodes CASSLRIPGTSGGSIYNEQFF.

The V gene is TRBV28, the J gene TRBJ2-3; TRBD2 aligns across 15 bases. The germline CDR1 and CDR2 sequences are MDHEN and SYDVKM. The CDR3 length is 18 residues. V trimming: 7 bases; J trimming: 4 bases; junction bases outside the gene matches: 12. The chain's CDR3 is CASKMVGLAGGGADTQYF. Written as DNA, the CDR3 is TGTGCCAGCAAAATGGTCGGACTAGCGGGAGGGGGGGCAGATACGCAGTATTTT.

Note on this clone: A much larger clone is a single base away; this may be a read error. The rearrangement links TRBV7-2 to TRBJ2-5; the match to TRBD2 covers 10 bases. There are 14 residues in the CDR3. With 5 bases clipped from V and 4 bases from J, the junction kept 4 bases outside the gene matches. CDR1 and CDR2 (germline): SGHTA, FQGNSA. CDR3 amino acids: CASSDRTSGETQYF. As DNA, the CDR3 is TGTGCCAGCAGCGACAGGACTAGCGGAGAGACCCAGTACTTC.

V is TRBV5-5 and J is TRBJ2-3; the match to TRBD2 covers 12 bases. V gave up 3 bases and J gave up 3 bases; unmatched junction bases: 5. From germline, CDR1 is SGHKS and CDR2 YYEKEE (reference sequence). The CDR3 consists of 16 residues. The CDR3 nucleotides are TGTGCCAGCAGCTACCTAGCGGGAGGGGGGACAGATACGCAGTATTTT. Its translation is CASSYLAGGGTDTQYF.

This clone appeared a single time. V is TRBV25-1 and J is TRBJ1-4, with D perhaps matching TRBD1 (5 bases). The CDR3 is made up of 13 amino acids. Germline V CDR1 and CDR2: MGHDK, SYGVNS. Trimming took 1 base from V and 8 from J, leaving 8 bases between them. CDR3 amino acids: CASSESGVEKLFF. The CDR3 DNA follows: TGTGCCAGCAGTGAATCGGGGGTCGAAAAACTGTTTTTT.

The CDR3 coding sequence is TGTGCCGGCACAGATACGCAGTATTTT. Protein: CAGTDTQYF. The chain couples TRBV7-9 to TRBJ2-3; D is unresolved. Germline V CDR1 and CDR2: SEHNR, FQNEAQ (reference sequence). The CDR3 is made up of 9 amino acids. Trimming stripped 11 bases from V and 1 base from J, with 1 base between.

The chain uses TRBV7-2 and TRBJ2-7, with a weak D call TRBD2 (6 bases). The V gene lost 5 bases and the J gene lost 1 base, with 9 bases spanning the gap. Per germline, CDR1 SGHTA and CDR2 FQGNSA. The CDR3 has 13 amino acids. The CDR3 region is CASSGGLSYEQYF. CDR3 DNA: TGTGCCAGCAGCGGGGGACTGTCCTACGAGCAGTACTTC.

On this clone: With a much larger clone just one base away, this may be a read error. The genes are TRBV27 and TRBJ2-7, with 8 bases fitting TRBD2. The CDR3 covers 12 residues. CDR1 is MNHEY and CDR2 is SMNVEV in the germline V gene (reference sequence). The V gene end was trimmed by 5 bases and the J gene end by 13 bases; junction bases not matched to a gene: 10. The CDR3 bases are TGTGCCAGCAGTCCCCACGGGACTAGGCTATACTTC. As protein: CASSPHGTRLYF.

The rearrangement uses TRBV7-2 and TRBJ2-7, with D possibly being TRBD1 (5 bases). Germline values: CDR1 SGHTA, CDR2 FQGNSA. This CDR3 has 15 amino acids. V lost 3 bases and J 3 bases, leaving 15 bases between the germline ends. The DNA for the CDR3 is TGTGCCAGCAGCTTTTCTGACAGTCGGAACTACGAGCAGTACTTC. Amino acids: CASSFSDSRNYEQYF.

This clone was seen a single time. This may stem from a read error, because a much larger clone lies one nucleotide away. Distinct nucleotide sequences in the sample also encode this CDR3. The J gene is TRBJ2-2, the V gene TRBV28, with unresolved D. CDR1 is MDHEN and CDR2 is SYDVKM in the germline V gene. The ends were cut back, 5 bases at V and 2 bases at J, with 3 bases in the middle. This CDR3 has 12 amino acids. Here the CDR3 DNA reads TGTGCCAGCAGTCTAAACACCGGGGAGCTGTTTTTT. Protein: CASSLNTGELFF.

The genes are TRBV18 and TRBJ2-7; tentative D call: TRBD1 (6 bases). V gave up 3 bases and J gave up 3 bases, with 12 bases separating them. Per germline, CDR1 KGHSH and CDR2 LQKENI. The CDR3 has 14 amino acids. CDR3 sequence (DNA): TGTGCCAGCTCACCTACGACAGGAGACTACGAGCAGTACTTC. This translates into CASSPTTGDYEQYF.

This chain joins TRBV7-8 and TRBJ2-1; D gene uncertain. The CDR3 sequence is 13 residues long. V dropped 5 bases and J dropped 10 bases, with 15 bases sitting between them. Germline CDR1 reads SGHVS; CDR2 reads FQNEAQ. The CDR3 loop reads CASSNPGGQEQFF. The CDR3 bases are TGTGCCAGCAGCAATCCCGGTGGTCAAGAGCAGTTCTTC.

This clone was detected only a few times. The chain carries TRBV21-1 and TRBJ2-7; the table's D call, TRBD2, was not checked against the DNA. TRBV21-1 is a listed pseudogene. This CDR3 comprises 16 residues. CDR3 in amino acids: CASSRPSGRASREQYF. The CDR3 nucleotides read TGTGCCAGCAGCAGGCCTAGCGGGAGGGCCTCCCGCGAGCAGTACTTC.

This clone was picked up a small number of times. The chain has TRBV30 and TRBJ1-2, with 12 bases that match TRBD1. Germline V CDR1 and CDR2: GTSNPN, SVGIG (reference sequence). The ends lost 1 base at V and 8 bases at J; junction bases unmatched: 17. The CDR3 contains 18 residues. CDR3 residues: CAWSATSARDRGLGGYTF. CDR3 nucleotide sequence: TGTGCCTGGAGTGCTACCTCAGCCAGGGACAGGGGGCTGGGGGGCTACACCTTC.

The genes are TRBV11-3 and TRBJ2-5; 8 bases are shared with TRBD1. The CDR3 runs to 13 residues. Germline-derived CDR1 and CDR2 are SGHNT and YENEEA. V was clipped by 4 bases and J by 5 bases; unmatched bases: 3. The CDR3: CASSSDRGETQYF. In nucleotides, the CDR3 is TGTGCCAGCAGCTCCGACAGGGGCGAGACCCAGTACTTC.

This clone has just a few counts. The CDR3, as DNA: TGCAGCGTTGGGGGGACAGGGATGTACGAGCAGTACTTC. Encoded protein: CSVGGTGMYEQYF. The rearrangement joins TRBV29-1 to TRBJ2-7; TRBD1 matches at 9 bases. Trimming cost V 4 bases and J 4 bases; bases outside gene matches: 5. The germline V gene has CDR1 SQVTM and CDR2 ANQGSEA. The CDR3 consists of 13 residues.

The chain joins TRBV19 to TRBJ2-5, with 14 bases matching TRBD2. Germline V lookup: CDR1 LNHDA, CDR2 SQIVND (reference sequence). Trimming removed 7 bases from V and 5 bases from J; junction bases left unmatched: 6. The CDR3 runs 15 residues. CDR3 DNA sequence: TGTGCCAGTACCTCGACTAGCGGGAGGGGGGAGACCCAGTACTTC. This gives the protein CASTSTSGRGETQYF.